The source of this T cell receptor (beta chain) is a study of blood T cell repertoires in COVID-19. Clones were read by immunoSEQ multiplex PCR, and TCRdb kept only the in-frame ones, dropping some. The sample shows approximately 300,000 clones, around 87% of them seen only once. Sequenced: peripheral blood. This clonotype originated in a man aged 45 to 65 with active or convalescent COVID-19.

CDR3 in DNA: TGTGCCAGCAGCTCAGGGGACAGGGGTTACGAGCAGTACTTC. This sequence encodes CASSSGDRGYEQYF. V gene TRBV7-9 combines with J gene TRBJ2-7, with TRBD1 identical over 10 bases. The CDR3 is 14 residues long. The germline V gene encodes CDR1 SEHNR and CDR2 FQNEAQ (reference sequence). Losses at the gene ends were 4 bases for V and 4 bases for J; bases not matched to a gene: 4. The complete variable domain, with remaining parts taken from reference TRBV7-9 and TRBJ2-7, reads DTGVSQNPRHKITKRGQNVTFRCDPISEHNRLYWYRQTLGQGPEFLTYFQNEAQLEKSRLLSDRFSAERPKGSFSTLEIQRTEQGDSAMYLCASSSGDRGYEQYFGPGTRLTVT.